The entry below gives a single T cell receptor beta chain sequence along with its context. In germline, CDR1 is LGHNA, CDR2 YNFKEQ. The CDR3 is 15 residues long. The sample is drawn from a study of T cells expressing NK-cell markers. The TCR beta cDNA came from 5'RACE template switching with UMIs. With the 5' RACE reads reprocessed, TCRdb shows one record per CDR3 protein and no DNA. The sample totals about 160,000 distinct CDR3 sequences; its top ten clones hold over 20%. This TCR derives from a man aged 18 to 69 in good health. The sequencing input was blood T cells: a sorted CD56 or NKG2C T cell subset, CD4+ or CD8+ T cells, or bulk PBMC T cells (not recorded which). This rearrangement joins TRBV4-2 to TRBJ2-2; TCRdb indicates TRBD1, and absent DNA this call remains unverified. The CDR3 protein is CASSQDGGPTGELFF.